This TCR beta chain was sequenced for a study of STAT5B mutations in CD4+ large granular lymphocyte leukemia. The CDR3 totals 15 residues. Trimming shortened V by 2 bases and J by 9 bases, and 18 bases separated the two germline ends. Germline assignment: CDR1 SGHKS and CDR2 YYEKEE (reference sequence). TCRdb keeps only in-frame clones here, not all; method: immunoSEQ multiplex PCR. Of about 33,000 clones listed, about 70% are singletons. The receptor was derived from a human donor in good health. The chain combines TRBV5-5 with TRBJ2-1; D is perhaps TRBD1 (5 bases). Sequencing used CD4+ T cells from blood buffy coats. The CDR3 DNA sequence: TGTGCCAGCAGCTTAATGAGCTTATCTGACAGTGAGCAGTTCTTC. This translates into CASSLMSLSDSEQFF.